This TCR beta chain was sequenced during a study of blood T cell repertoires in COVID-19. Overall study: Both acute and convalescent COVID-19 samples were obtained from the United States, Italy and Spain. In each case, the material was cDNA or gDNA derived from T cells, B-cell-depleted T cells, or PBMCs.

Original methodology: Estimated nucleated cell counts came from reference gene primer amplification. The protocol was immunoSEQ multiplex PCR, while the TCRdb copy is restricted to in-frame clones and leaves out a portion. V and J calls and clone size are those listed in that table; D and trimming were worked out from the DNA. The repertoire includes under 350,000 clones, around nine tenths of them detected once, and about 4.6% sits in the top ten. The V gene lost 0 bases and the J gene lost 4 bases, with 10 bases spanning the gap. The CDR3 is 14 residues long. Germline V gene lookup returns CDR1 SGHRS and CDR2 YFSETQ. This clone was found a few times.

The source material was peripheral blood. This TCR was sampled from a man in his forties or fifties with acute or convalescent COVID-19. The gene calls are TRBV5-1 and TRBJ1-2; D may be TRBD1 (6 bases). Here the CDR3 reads CASSLVVGGYGYTF. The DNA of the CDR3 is TGCGCCAGCAGCTTGGTTGTAGGGGGCTATGGCTACACCTTC.